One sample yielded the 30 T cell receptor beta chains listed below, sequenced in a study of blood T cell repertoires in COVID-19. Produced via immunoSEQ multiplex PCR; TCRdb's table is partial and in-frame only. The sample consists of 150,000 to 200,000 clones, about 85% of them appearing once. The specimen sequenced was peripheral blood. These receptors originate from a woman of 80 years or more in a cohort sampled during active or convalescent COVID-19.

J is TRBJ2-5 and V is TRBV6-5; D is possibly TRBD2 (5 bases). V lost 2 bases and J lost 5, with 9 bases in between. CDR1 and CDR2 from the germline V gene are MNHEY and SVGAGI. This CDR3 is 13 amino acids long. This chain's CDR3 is CASSYRVAETQYF. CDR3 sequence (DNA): TGTGCCAGCAGTTACAGGGTAGCGGAGACCCAGTACTTC.

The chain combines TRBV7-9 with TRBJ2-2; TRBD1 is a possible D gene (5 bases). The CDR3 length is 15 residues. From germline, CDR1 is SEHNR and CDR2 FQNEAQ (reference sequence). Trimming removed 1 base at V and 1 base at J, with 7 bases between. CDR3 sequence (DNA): TGTGCCAGCAGCTTAGGCAGGGTGAACACCGGGGAGCTGTTTTTT. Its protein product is CASSLGRVNTGELFF.

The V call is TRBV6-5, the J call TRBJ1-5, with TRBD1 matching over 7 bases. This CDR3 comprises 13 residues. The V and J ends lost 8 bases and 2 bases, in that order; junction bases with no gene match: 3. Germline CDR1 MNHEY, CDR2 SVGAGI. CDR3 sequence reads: CASEGQGNQPQHF. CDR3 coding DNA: TGTGCCAGCGAAGGACAGGGCAATCAGCCCCAGCATTTT.

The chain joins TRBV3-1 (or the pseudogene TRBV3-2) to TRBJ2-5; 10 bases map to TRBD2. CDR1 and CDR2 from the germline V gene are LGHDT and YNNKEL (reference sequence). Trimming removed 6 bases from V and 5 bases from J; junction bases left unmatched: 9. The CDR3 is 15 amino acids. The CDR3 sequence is CASSQPSGGGETQYF. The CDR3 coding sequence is TGTGCCAGCAGTCAACCCAGCGGGGGGGGCGAGACCCAGTACTTC.

For the CDR3, the DNA is TGTGCCAGCAGCCAGGGACAGCCCACGAACTATGGCTACACCTTC. Its protein product is CASSQGQPTNYGYTF. This chain uses TRBV5-6 with TRBJ1-2, with 7 bases that match TRBD1. Germline V CDR1 and CDR2: SGHDT, YYEEEE. V was clipped by 4 bases and J by 2 bases; unmatched bases: 8. The CDR3 covers 15 residues.

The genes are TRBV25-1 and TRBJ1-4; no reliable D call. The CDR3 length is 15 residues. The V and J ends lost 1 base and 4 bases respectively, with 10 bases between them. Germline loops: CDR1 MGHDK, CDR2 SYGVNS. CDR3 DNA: TGTGCCAGCAGTGAATCTGGGCCTAATAATGAAAAACTGTTTTTT. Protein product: CASSESGPNNEKLFF.

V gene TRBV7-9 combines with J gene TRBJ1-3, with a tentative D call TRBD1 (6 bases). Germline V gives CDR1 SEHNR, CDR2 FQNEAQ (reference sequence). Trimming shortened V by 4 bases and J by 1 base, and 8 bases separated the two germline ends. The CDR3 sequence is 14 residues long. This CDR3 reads CASSSQGSGNTIYF. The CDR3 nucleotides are TGTGCCAGCAGCTCACAGGGTTCTGGAAACACCATATATTTT.

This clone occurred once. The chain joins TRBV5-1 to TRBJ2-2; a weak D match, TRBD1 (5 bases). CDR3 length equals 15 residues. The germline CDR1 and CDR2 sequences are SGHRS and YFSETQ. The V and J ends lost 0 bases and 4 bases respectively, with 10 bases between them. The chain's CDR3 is CASSLGRGGTGELFF. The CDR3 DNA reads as TGCGCCAGCAGCTTGGGAAGGGGTGGCACCGGGGAGCTGTTTTTT. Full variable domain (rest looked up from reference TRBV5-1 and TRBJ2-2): KAGVTQTPRYLIKTRGQQVTLSCSPISGHRSVSWYQQTPGQGLQFLFEYFSETQRNKGNFPGRFSGRQFSNSRSEMNVSTLELGDSALYLCASSLGRGGTGELFFGEGSRLTVL.

The CDR3, as DNA: TGTGCCAGCAGCCCAGAAAGGGGCTATAATTCACCCCTCCACTTT. Its translation is CASSPERGYNSPLHF. The gene calls are TRBV11-3 and TRBJ1-6; D possibly corresponds to TRBD1 (5 bases). The CDR3 has 15 amino acids. Germline CDR1 and CDR2: SGHNT and YENEEA. The V end was cut by 5 bases, the J end by 3 bases, with 11 bases between.

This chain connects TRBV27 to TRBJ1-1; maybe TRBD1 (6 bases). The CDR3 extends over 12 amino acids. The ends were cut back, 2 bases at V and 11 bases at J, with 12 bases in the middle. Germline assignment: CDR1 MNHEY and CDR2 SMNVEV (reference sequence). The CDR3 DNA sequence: TGTGCCAGCAGTTTAAAAAAGGGGGTCGCTTTCTTT. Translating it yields CASSLKKGVAFF.

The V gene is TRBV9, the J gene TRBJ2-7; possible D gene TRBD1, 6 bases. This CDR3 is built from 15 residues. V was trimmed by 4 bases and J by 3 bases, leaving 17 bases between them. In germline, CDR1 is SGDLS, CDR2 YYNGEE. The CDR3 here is CASSQGPGESYEQYV. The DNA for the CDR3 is TGTGCCAGCAGCCAAGGGCCAGGGGAAAGCTACGAGCAGTACGTC.

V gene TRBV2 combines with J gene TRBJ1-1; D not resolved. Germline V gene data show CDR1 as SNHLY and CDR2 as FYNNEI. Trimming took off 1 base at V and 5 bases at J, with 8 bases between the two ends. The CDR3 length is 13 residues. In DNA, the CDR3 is TGTGCCAGCAGTGAAGGGAGTGGGACTGAAGCTTTCTTT. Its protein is CASSEGSGTEAFF.

The CDR3, as DNA: TGTGCCAGTAGTATAGGATACGTTGGGTGGGACAGACCCTCCTACGAGCAGTACTTC. Translated, it gives CASSIGYVGWDRPSYEQYF. The chain carries TRBV19 and TRBJ2-7; 7 bases match TRBD1. J gave up 0 bases and V 1 base, and 15 bases lay outside the gene matches. In germline, CDR1 is LNHDA, CDR2 SQIVND (reference sequence). The CDR3 loop spans 19 amino acids. The variable domain in full, with the rest retrieved from reference TRBV19 and TRBJ2-7, is DGGITQSPKYLFRKEGQNVTLSCEQNLNHDAMYWYRQDPGQGLRLIYYSQIVNDFQKGDIAEGYSVSREKKESFPLTVTSAQKNPTAFYLCASSIGYVGWDRPSYEQYFGPGTRLTVT.

The CDR3 loop reads CASSLVGQGAEYGYTF. CDR3 bases: TGTGCCAGCAGCTTAGTCGGACAGGGGGCTGAGTATGGCTACACCTTC. The genes are TRBV7-9 and TRBJ1-2; 11 positions agree with TRBD1. The germline V gene encodes CDR1 SEHNR and CDR2 FQNEAQ (reference sequence). J was trimmed by 5 bases and V by 1 base; bases with no gene match: 6. The CDR3 is made up of 16 amino acids.

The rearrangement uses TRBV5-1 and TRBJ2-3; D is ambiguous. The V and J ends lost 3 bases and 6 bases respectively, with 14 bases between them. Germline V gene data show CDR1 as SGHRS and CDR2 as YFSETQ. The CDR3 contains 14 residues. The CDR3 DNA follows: TGCGCCAGCAGCTACACTATACGAGGTGATACGCAGTATTTT. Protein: CASSYTIRGDTQYF.

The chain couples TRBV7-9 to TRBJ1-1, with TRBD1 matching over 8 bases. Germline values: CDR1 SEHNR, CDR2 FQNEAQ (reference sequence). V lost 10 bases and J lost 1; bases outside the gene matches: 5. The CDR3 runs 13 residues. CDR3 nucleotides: TGTGCCACCGCGGGACAGGCGAACACTGAAGCTTTCTTT. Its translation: CATAGQANTEAFF.

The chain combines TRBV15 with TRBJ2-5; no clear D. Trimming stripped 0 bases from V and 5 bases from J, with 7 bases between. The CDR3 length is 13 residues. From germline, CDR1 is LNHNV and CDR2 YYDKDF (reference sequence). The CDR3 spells CATSRDLRETQYF. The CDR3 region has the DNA TGTGCCACCAGCAGAGATCTGAGGGAGACCCAGTACTTC.

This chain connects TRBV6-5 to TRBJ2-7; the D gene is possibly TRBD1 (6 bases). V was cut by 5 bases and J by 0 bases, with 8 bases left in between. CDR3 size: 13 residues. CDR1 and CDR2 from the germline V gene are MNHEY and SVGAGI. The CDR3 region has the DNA TGTGCCAGCAGTCGGGACAACTCCTACGAGCAGTACGTC. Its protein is CASSRDNSYEQYV.

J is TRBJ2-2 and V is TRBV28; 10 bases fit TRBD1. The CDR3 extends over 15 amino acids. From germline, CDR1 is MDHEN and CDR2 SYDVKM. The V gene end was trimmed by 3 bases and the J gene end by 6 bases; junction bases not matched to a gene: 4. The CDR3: CASSLTGGAPGELFF. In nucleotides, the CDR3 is TGTGCCAGCAGTTTGACAGGGGGCGCCCCCGGGGAGCTGTTTTTT.

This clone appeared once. CDR3 in amino acids: CASSVGSGVTGELFF. The CDR3 DNA sequence: TGCGCCAGCAGTGTTGGTAGCGGGGTTACCGGGGAGCTGTTTTTT. The V call is TRBV10-1, the J call TRBJ2-2; 8 nucleotides line up with TRBD2. Germline CDR1 and CDR2: WNHNN and SYGVQD (reference sequence). The CDR3 is made up of 15 amino acids. With V trimmed by 4 bases and J by 5 bases, 6 bases remained unmatched.

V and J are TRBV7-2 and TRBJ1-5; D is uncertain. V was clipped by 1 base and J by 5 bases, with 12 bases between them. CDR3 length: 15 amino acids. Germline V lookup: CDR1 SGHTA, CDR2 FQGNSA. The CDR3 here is CASSLDQDIYQPQHF. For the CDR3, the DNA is TGTGCCAGCAGCTTAGATCAGGATATCTATCAGCCCCAGCATTTT.

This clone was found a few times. CDR3 amino acids: CASSSSVLRVYGYTF. The CDR3 region has the DNA TGTGCCAGCAGTTCGTCCGTACTCCGAGTGTATGGCTACACCTTC. The chain links TRBV27 to TRBJ1-2; D uncertain. Trimming removed 4 bases at V and 5 bases at J, with 17 bases between. This CDR3 has 15 amino acids. Per germline, CDR1 MNHEY and CDR2 SMNVEV (reference sequence).

The CDR3 DNA is TGTGCCAGCATCCCGACAGGGTCAAATTCACCCCTCCACTTT. Translating it yields CASIPTGSNSPLHF. The chain has TRBV6-5 and TRBJ1-6; 7 bases match TRBD1. Losses at the gene ends were 7 bases for V and 7 bases for J; bases not matched to a gene: 7. The CDR3 spans 14 residues. Germline V gives CDR1 MNHEY, CDR2 SVGAGI.

DNA for the CDR3: TGTGCCAGCTCCCCCCAGGTCACAGATACGCAGTATTTT. This sequence encodes CASSPQVTDTQYF. This rearrangement joins TRBV18 to TRBJ2-3; D is unresolved. Germline V CDR1 and CDR2: KGHSH, LQKENI. The CDR3 spans 13 residues. V lost 6 bases, J lost 2 bases, and 9 bases lay in between.

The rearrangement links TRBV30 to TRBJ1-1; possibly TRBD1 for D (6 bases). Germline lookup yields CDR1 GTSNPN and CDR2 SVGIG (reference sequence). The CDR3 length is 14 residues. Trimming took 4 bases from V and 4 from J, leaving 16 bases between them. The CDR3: CAWTALGHVTEAFF. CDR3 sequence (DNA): TGTGCCTGGACGGCGCTGGGACACGTCACTGAAGCTTTCTTT.

The CDR3 reads CASSTRPGQLSYEQYF. CDR3 DNA sequence: TGTGCCAGCAGCACCCGACCGGGACAGCTCTCCTACGAGCAGTACTTC. V usage is TRBV7-2 and J usage is TRBJ2-7, with 7 bases aligning to TRBD1. Unmatched junction bases numbered 10, after V lost 5 bases and J lost 0 bases. Germline assignment: CDR1 SGHTA and CDR2 FQGNSA. The CDR3 has 16 residues.

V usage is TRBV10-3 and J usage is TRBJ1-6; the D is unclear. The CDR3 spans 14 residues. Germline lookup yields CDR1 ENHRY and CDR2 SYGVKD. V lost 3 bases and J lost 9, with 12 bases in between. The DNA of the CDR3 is TGTGCCATCAGTGAACGCACGCGGGGTTCACCCCTCCACTTT. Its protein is CAISERTRGSPLHF.

The CDR3 coding sequence is TGTGCCAGCAGCTTAGTCCATACAGGGCGCACTGAAGCTTTCTTT. It yields the protein CASSLVHTGRTEAFF. V usage is TRBV7-2 and J usage is TRBJ1-1, with D tentatively TRBD1 (6 bases). V was clipped by 1 base and J by 4 bases, with 13 bases between them. CDR1 and CDR2 (germline): SGHTA, FQGNSA. The CDR3 has 15 residues.

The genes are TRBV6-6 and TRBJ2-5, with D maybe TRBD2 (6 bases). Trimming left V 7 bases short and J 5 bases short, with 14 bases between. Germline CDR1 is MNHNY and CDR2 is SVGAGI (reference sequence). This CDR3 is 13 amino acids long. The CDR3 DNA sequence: TGTGCCAGCACGGCGGAGGGAGGCGAGACCCAGTACTTC. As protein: CASTAEGGETQYF.

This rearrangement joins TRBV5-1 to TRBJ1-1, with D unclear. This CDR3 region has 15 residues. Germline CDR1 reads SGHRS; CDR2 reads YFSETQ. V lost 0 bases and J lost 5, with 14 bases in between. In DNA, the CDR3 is TGCGCCAGCAGCTTGGTCCTAGGCCCTGGGACTGAAGCTTTCTTT. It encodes CASSLVLGPGTEAFF.